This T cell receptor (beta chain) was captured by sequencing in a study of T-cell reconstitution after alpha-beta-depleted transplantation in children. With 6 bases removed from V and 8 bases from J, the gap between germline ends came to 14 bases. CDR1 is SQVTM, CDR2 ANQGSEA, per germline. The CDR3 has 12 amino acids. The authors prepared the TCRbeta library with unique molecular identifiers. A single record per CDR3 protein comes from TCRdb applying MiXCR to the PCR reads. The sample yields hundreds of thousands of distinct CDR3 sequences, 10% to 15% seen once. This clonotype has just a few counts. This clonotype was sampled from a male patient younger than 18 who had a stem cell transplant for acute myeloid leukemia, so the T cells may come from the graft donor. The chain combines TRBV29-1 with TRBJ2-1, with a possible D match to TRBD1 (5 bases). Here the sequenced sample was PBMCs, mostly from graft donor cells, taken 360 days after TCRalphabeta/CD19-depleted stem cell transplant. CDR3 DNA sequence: TGCAGCGTAAGCAGGGTTTCTTATGAGCAGTTCTTC. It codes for CSVSRVSYEQFF.